Listed below are T cell receptor beta chains from one sample, sequenced in a study of cytomegalovirus exposure and HLA in healthy donors. Clones were sequenced by immunoSEQ multiplex PCR, and TCRdb holds only the in-frame ones, with some missing. The data show some 100,000 clones, 70% to 80% seen once. Material for sequencing was PBMCs. The source is a female donor in good health and CMV-seropositive. Both conserved end residues are part of each CDR3. D genes are given only for firm matches. Expanded clones get a size class; other rows say once, few or many, or leave the size out.

CASSQADYRAHETQYF TGTGCCAGCAGCCAAGCCGATTACAGGGCTCATGAGACCCAGTACTTC TRBV7-9 NA TRBJ2-5 NA
CASSARPSGDYNEQFF TGCGCCAGCAGCGCACGACCTAGCGGGGATTACAATGAGCAGTTCTTC TRBV5-1 TRBD2 TRBJ2-1 NA
CASMGQVNSPLHF TGTGCCAGCATGGGACAGGTTAATTCACCCCTCCACTTT TRBV7-6 TRBD1 TRBJ1-6 NA
CATSRDGGTNTDTQYF TGTGCCACCAGCAGAGATGGGGGGACTAACACAGATACGCAGTATTTT TRBV15 TRBD2 TRBJ2-3 NA
CASSLGSLANEKLFF TGTGCCAGCAGCTTAGGTAGCCTGGCTAATGAAAAACTGTTTTTT TRBV7-9 NA TRBJ1-4 few
CASSQDRLQGSGNTIYF TGTGCCAGCAGCCAAGATCGTCTCCAGGGCTCTGGAAACACCATATATTTT TRBV14 NA TRBJ1-3 NA
CASSLASGGGQETQYF TGTGCCAGCAGCCTAGCTAGCGGGGGGGGACAAGAGACCCAGTACTTC TRBV5-6 TRBD2 TRBJ2-5 NA
CAWSDGEQGASYEQYF TGTGCCTGGAGTGACGGCGAACAGGGGGCCTCCTACGAGCAGTACTTC TRBV30 TRBD1 TRBJ2-7 NA
CASSGGQGWGNTIYF TGTGCCAGCAGTGGAGGACAGGGGTGGGGAAACACCATATATTTT TRBV6-1 TRBD1 TRBJ1-3 NA
CASSRGAGETQYF TGTGCCAGCAGTCGGGGGGCGGGAGAGACCCAGTACTTC TRBV6-4 NA TRBJ2-5 few
CASSPSEYTGELFF TGTGCCAGTAGTCCCTCCGAGTACACCGGGGAGCTGTTTTTT TRBV19 NA TRBJ2-2 NA
CASRGGAPPLQYF TGTGCCAGCAGAGGCGGGGCCCCCCCGTTGCAGTATTTT TRBV6-6 NA TRBJ2-3 NA
CASSQDLTGPYGYTF TGCGCCAGCAGCCAAGACCTCACAGGCCCCTATGGCTACACCTTC TRBV4-3 NA TRBJ1-2 NA
CASSLSRSEQYF TGTGCCAGCAGCTTATCTCGGTCCGAGCAGTACTTC TRBV5-4 NA TRBJ2-7 NA
CANGATGVYEQYF TGTGCCAACGGGGCGACAGGGGTTTACGAGCAGTACTTC TRBV6-5 TRBD1 TRBJ2-7 NA
CASSESSQGGNTEAFF TGCGCCAGCAGTGAGTCGTCGCAGGGCGGGAACACTGAAGCTTTCTTT TRBV10-1 NA TRBJ1-1 once
CAWSVRQTLNYGYTF TGTGCCTGGAGTGTCCGACAGACCCTCAACTATGGCTACACCTTC TRBV30 NA TRBJ1-2 NA
CASSEGGKIVGQFF TGTGCCAGCTCCGAGGGCGGAAAAATAGTGGGGCAGTTCTTC TRBV18 NA TRBJ2-1 NA
CASSAERGGTQYF TGTGCCAGCAGTGCCGAACGCGGGGGTACGCAGTATTTT TRBV6-1 TRBD2 TRBJ2-3 NA
CASSLGGSGTDTQYF TGTGCCAGCAGCTTGGGCGGGAGCGGGACAGATACGCAGTATTTT TRBV5-4 TRBD2 TRBJ2-3 NA
CASSSKGQGVGEQFF TGTGCCAGTAGCTCGAAGGGACAGGGAGTAGGTGAGCAGTTCTTC TRBV19 TRBD1 TRBJ2-1 NA
CASRERGSGELFF TGCGCCAGCAGGGAGAGGGGCTCGGGGGAGCTGTTTTTT TRBV10-2 NA TRBJ2-2 medium-sized
CAIGGANTEAFF TGTGCCATAGGGGGGGCGAACACTGAAGCTTTCTTT TRBV18 NA TRBJ1-1 NA
CASSFTGPKETQYF TGCGCCAGCAGCTTCACAGGTCCAAAAGAGACCCAGTACTTC TRBV5-1 NA TRBJ2-5 NA
CATRGQGVYEQYF TGTGCCACCCGGGGACAGGGTGTCTACGAGCAGTACTTC TRBV28 TRBD1 TRBJ2-7 NA
CASSTSGRANTDTQYF TGCGCCAGCAGTACTAGCGGGAGGGCGAACACAGATACGCAGTATTTT TRBV5-1 TRBD2 TRBJ2-3 NA
CASSSGQGALLGEQYF TGTGCCAGCAGCTCGGGACAGGGGGCGCTTTTAGGCGAGCAGTACTTC TRBV11-2 TRBD1 TRBJ2-7 NA
CASNSGTDSSYNSPLHF TGTGCCTCCAATTCCGGGACAGACAGCTCCTATAATTCACCCCTCCACTTT TRBV30 TRBD1 TRBJ1-6 NA
CASTTGVDTQYF TGTGCCAGCACCACAGGAGTAGATACGCAGTATTTT TRBV6-1 NA TRBJ2-3 NA
CASRGTAWMNTEAFF TGTGCCAGTAGGGGGACAGCTTGGATGAACACTGAAGCTTTCTTT TRBV19 TRBD1 TRBJ1-1 NA
CASSPAGRSGNTIYF TGTGCCAGCAGCCCCGCGGGGCGATCTGGAAACACCATATATTTT TRBV4-2 NA TRBJ1-3 NA
CASSPLEQGNTWFGNEQFF TGTGCCAGCTCACCACTTGAACAGGGAAACACTTGGTTCGGAAATGAGCAGTTCTTC TRBV18 NA TRBJ2-1 NA
CASSPGSLNTEAFF TGTGCCAGCAGCCCCGGGTCTTTGAACACTGAAGCTTTCTTT TRBV6-5 NA TRBJ1-1 NA
CASSPRDRAHTGELFF TGTGCCAGCAGCCCTCGGGACAGGGCCCACACCGGGGAGCTGTTTTTT TRBV11-2 TRBD1 TRBJ2-2 once